The rows below give T cell receptor beta chains drawn from one sample of a study of blood T cell repertoires in COVID-19. Measured with immunoSEQ multiplex PCR; TCRdb has only the in-frame clones, and not every one. The sample carries tens of thousands of clones, around 83% recorded once. The source material was peripheral blood. The receptors stem from a human donor with acute or convalescent COVID-19. The donor label of this sample is uncertain. Both conserved end residues are part of each CDR3. D genes are given only for firm matches. Rows may omit the clone size; those that give it use once, few, many or a size class.

V gene: TRBV11-3; clone size: -; D gene: TRBD1; J gene: TRBJ2-7; CDR3 protein: CASSLVTGNVYEQYF; CDR3 DNA: TGTGCCAGCAGCTTAGTGACAGGGAATGTCTACGAGCAGTACTTC
V gene: TRBV18; clone size: -; D gene: -; J gene: TRBJ2-1; CDR3 protein: CASSPRSREDEQFF; CDR3 DNA: TGTGCCAGCTCACCACGGAGCAGGGAGGATGAGCAGTTCTTC
V gene: TRBV6-5; clone size: -; D gene: -; J gene: TRBJ2-6; CDR3 protein: CASKTVGANVLTF; CDR3 DNA: TGCGCCAGCAAGACAGTTGGGGCCAACGTCCTGACTTTC
V gene: TRBV15; clone size: few; D gene: TRBD1; J gene: TRBJ2-7; CDR3 protein: CATSRQGTGRYEQYF; CDR3 DNA: TGTGCCACCAGCAGACAGGGGACAGGCAGGTACGAGCAGTACTTC
V gene: TRBV7-3; clone size: few; D gene: -; J gene: TRBJ2-2; CDR3 protein: CASRPSSGTGELFF; CDR3 DNA: TGTGCCAGCAGGCCCTCTAGTGGCACCGGGGAGCTGTTTTTT
V gene: TRBV7-9; clone size: -; D gene: TRBD2; J gene: TRBJ2-5; CDR3 protein: CASSSTSGLQETQYF; CDR3 DNA: TGTGCCAGCAGCTCAACTAGCGGGCTGCAAGAGACCCAGTACTTC
V gene: TRBV2; clone size: -; D gene: -; J gene: TRBJ2-7; CDR3 protein: CASSDFQGRGEQYF; CDR3 DNA: TGTGCCAGCAGTGATTTTCAGGGTAGGGGAGAGCAGTACTTC
V gene: TRBV15; clone size: -; D gene: -; J gene: TRBJ1-5; CDR3 protein: CATSRGKQEQPQHF; CDR3 DNA: TGTGCCACCAGCAGAGGGAAGCAGGAACAGCCCCAGCATTTT
V gene: TRBV30; clone size: -; D gene: -; J gene: TRBJ1-2; CDR3 protein: CAWRIRENYGYTF; CDR3 DNA: TGTGCCTGGAGGATCAGGGAAAACTATGGCTACACCTTC
V gene: TRBV6-5; clone size: few; D gene: -; J gene: TRBJ1-2; CDR3 protein: CASKGGNYGYTF; CDR3 DNA: TGTGCCAGCAAGGGCGGGAACTATGGCTACACCTTC
V gene: TRBV7-3; clone size: -; D gene: TRBD1; J gene: TRBJ2-7; CDR3 protein: CASSTTGGFGYEQYF; CDR3 DNA: TGTGCCAGCAGCACGACAGGGGGTTTCGGCTACGAGCAGTACTTC
V gene: TRBV10-2; clone size: -; D gene: -; J gene: TRBJ1-5; CDR3 protein: CASAYVRSGEGALNQPQHF; CDR3 DNA: TGCGCCAGCGCTTATGTTCGGTCGGGCGAGGGAGCCCTAAATCAGCCCCAGCATTTT
V gene: TRBV2; clone size: -; D gene: TRBD1; J gene: TRBJ1-6; CDR3 protein: CASSVGGANSPLHF; CDR3 DNA: TGTGCCAGCAGTGTAGGGGGCGCCAATTCACCCCTCCACTTT
V gene: TRBV11-2; clone size: -; D gene: TRBD2; J gene: TRBJ2-7; CDR3 protein: CASTPGIAGTNQGEQYF; CDR3 DNA: TGTGCCAGCACCCCGGGGATAGCGGGGACTAATCAGGGGGAGCAGTACTTC
V gene: TRBV5-1; clone size: -; D gene: -; J gene: TRBJ1-2; CDR3 protein: CASSSDTTGGRRYGYTF; CDR3 DNA: TGCGCCAGCAGCTCCGATACCACCGGAGGGCGTCGCTATGGCTACACCTTC
V gene: TRBV6-1; clone size: -; D gene: -; J gene: TRBJ2-6; CDR3 protein: CASSEGGSSGANVLTF; CDR3 DNA: TGTGCCAGCAGTGAAGGTGGCTCCTCTGGGGCCAACGTCCTGACTTTC
V gene: TRBV12-3/TRBV12-4; clone size: -; D gene: -; J gene: TRBJ2-1; CDR3 protein: CASSLGDGNEQFF; CDR3 DNA: TGTGCCAGCAGTTTAGGAGACGGGAATGAGCAGTTCTTC
V gene: TRBV12-3/TRBV12-4; clone size: few; D gene: -; J gene: TRBJ2-7; CDR3 protein: CASSFPGQKQYF; CDR3 DNA: TGTGCCAGCAGTTTTCCGGGACAAAAGCAGTACTTC
V gene: TRBV7-6; clone size: -; D gene: TRBD1; J gene: TRBJ2-5; CDR3 protein: CASSLLTGSQETQYF; CDR3 DNA: TGTGCCAGCAGCCTCCTGACAGGGAGCCAAGAGACCCAGTACTTC
V gene: TRBV4-3; clone size: -; D gene: TRBD1; J gene: TRBJ2-7; CDR3 protein: CASSPGQGGSYEQYF; CDR3 DNA: TGCGCCAGCAGCCCGGGACAGGGGGGCTCCTACGAGCAGTACTTC
V gene: TRBV4-3; clone size: once; D gene: -; J gene: TRBJ1-2; CDR3 protein: CASSQGGVNYGYTF; CDR3 DNA: TGCGCCAGCAGCCAAGGGGGGGTTAACTATGGCTACACCTTC
V gene: TRBV29-1; clone size: many; D gene: -; J gene: TRBJ1-1; CDR3 protein: CSVEDARNTEAFF; CDR3 DNA: TGCAGCGTTGAAGATGCCAGAAACACTGAAGCTTTCTTT
V gene: TRBV5-1; clone size: -; D gene: -; J gene: TRBJ2-7; CDR3 protein: CASSLTGTYEQYF; CDR3 DNA: TGCGCCAGCAGCTTGACAGGTACCTACGAGCAGTACTTC
V gene: TRBV19; clone size: few; D gene: TRBD1; J gene: TRBJ2-2; CDR3 protein: CASSRGQGFGELFF; CDR3 DNA: TGTGCCAGTAGCAGGGGACAGGGATTCGGGGAGCTGTTTTTT
V gene: TRBV28; clone size: few; D gene: -; J gene: TRBJ2-7; CDR3 protein: CASSFVGGTGRKGVPYEQYF; CDR3 DNA: TGTGCCAGCAGTTTTGTGGGAGGGACAGGACGGAAAGGGGTACCCTACGAGCAGTACTTC
V gene: TRBV6-5; clone size: -; D gene: TRBD1; J gene: TRBJ2-7; CDR3 protein: CASSPGQGKSEQYF; CDR3 DNA: TGTGCCAGCAGCCCCGGACAGGGAAAAAGCGAGCAGTACTTC
V gene: TRBV2; clone size: -; D gene: TRBD1; J gene: TRBJ1-2; CDR3 protein: CASSLQGGEYGYTF; CDR3 DNA: TGTGCCAGCAGTTTACAGGGGGGGGAGTATGGCTACACCTTC
V gene: TRBV28; clone size: once; D gene: -; J gene: TRBJ1-2; CDR3 protein: CASSLVAGDGYTF; CDR3 DNA: TGTGCCAGCAGTTTAGTGGCAGGGGACGGCTACACCTTC
V gene: TRBV3-1/TRBV3-2; clone size: few; D gene: TRBD2; J gene: TRBJ2-1; CDR3 protein: CASSWGLAGVEQFF; CDR3 DNA: TGTGCCAGCAGTTGGGGACTAGCGGGAGTCGAGCAGTTCTTC
V gene: TRBV2; clone size: -; D gene: TRBD1; J gene: TRBJ1-6; CDR3 protein: CAINPGQGASPLHF; CDR3 DNA: TGTGCCATCAACCCCGGGCAGGGGGCTTCACCCCTCCACTTT
V gene: TRBV30; clone size: -; D gene: -; J gene: TRBJ2-5; CDR3 protein: CAWSVGIGGTQETQYF; CDR3 DNA: TGTGCCTGGAGTGTAGGGATAGGGGGAACGCAAGAGACCCAGTACTTC
V gene: TRBV28; clone size: -; D gene: -; J gene: TRBJ2-7; CDR3 protein: CASSFNFIVSGTYEQYF; CDR3 DNA: TGTGCCAGCAGTTTTAATTTTATCGTTAGCGGAACCTACGAGCAGTACTTC
V gene: TRBV19; clone size: -; D gene: TRBD2; J gene: TRBJ2-1; CDR3 protein: CASTAGTSGSAYNEQFF; CDR3 DNA: TGTGCCAGTACAGCGGGGACTAGCGGGAGTGCCTACAATGAGCAGTTCTTC
V gene: TRBV2; clone size: -; D gene: -; J gene: TRBJ1-2; CDR3 protein: CASSARGADYGYTF; CDR3 DNA: TGTGCCAGCAGTGCCCGGGGTGCGGACTATGGCTACACCTTC
V gene: TRBV28; clone size: -; D gene: -; J gene: TRBJ1-5; CDR3 protein: CASSSPGRGGNQPQHF; CDR3 DNA: TGTGCCAGCAGTTCCCCGGGTCGGGGGGGGAATCAGCCCCAGCATTTT
V gene: TRBV14; clone size: -; D gene: TRBD1; J gene: TRBJ2-7; CDR3 protein: CASSQAQGASYEQYF; CDR3 DNA: TGTGCCAGCAGCCAAGCACAGGGGGCTTCCTACGAGCAGTACTTC
V gene: TRBV14; clone size: -; D gene: -; J gene: TRBJ2-5; CDR3 protein: CASSQGRAETQYF; CDR3 DNA: TGTGCCAGCAGCCAAGGGAGGGCAGAGACCCAGTACTTC
V gene: TRBV28; clone size: -; D gene: -; J gene: TRBJ1-1; CDR3 protein: CASRSVLNTEAFF; CDR3 DNA: TGTGCCAGCAGGTCAGTTTTGAACACTGAAGCTTTCTTT
V gene: TRBV20-1; clone size: -; D gene: -; J gene: TRBJ2-7; CDR3 protein: CSASIHSLYEQYF; CDR3 DNA: TGCAGTGCGAGTATCCACTCTCTATACGAGCAGTACTTC
V gene: TRBV2; clone size: -; D gene: TRBD1; J gene: TRBJ2-5; CDR3 protein: CASSEGTGELETQYF; CDR3 DNA: TGTGCCAGCAGTGAGGGGACAGGGGAGTTAGAGACCCAGTACTTC
V gene: TRBV5-1; clone size: once; D gene: TRBD1; J gene: TRBJ2-7; CDR3 protein: CASSWGQGSSYEQYF; CDR3 DNA: TGCGCCAGCAGCTGGGGACAGGGCAGCTCCTACGAGCAGTACTTC
V gene: TRBV7-2; clone size: few; D gene: TRBD1; J gene: TRBJ1-2; CDR3 protein: CASSKIQGAYGYTF; CDR3 DNA: TGTGCCAGCAGTAAAATACAGGGGGCGTATGGCTACACCTTC
V gene: TRBV20-1; clone size: -; D gene: -; J gene: TRBJ1-2; CDR3 protein: CSARGTPHTF; CDR3 DNA: TGCAGTGCTAGAGGGACACCCCACACCTTC
V gene: TRBV11-3; clone size: few; D gene: -; J gene: TRBJ2-7; CDR3 protein: CASSILGGGTYEQYF; CDR3 DNA: TGTGCCAGCAGCATACTTGGGGGGGGCACGTACGAGCAGTACTTC
V gene: TRBV18; clone size: -; D gene: -; J gene: TRBJ1-1; CDR3 protein: CASSLQENTEAFF; CDR3 DNA: TGTGCCAGCTCTCTACAGGAGAACACTGAAGCTTTCTTT